The 17 T cell receptor beta chains below were found in one sample sequenced in a study of CD8 T cells in Susac syndrome. RNA in amounts of roughly 0.5 to 1 ug was reverse transcribed with random hexamers. TCRdb re-derived calls from the immunoSEQ multiplex PCR reads in MiXCR, one entry per CDR3 protein. The table includes roughly 250,000 distinct CDR3 sequences, roughly 95% detected once. Sequencing was carried out using CD4+ T cells from PBMCs. The origin of the receptors is a human donor with Susac syndrome.

The chain employs TRBV24-1 and TRBJ2-1, with a tentative D call TRBD2 (6 bases). CDR3 length equals 16 residues. V was trimmed by 3 bases and J by 6 bases, leaving 17 bases between them. Germline lookup yields CDR1 KGHDR and CDR2 SFDVKD. The CDR3 loop reads CATSDRGGLATNEQFF. The DNA of the CDR3 is TGTGCCACCAGTGATCGGGGTGGTCTAGCGACCAATGAGCAGTTCTTC.

J is TRBJ2-5 and V is TRBV6-2 or TRBV6-3; 15 positions agree with TRBD2. CDR1 is MNHEY and CDR2 is SVGEGT in the germline V gene. The ends lost 4 bases at V and 2 bases at J; junction bases unmatched: 8. The length of the CDR3 is 18 residues. CDR3 in amino acids: CASSWTSGRGGVQETQYF. The DNA for the CDR3 is TGTGCCAGCAGTTGGACTAGCGGGAGGGGGGGTGTTCAAGAGACCCAGTACTTC.

This chain links TRBV12-3 or TRBV12-4 with TRBJ2-1; 10 bases match TRBD1. This CDR3 is 14 amino acids long. The J segment lost 6 bases and the V segment lost 3 bases, leaving 2 bases of the junction unmatched. Written as DNA, the CDR3 is TGTGCCAGCAGTTTTGGGGACAGGGGCAATGAGCAGTTCTTC. It codes for CASSFGDRGNEQFF.

The genes are TRBV9 and TRBJ1-3, with TRBD1 matching 8 bases. The length of the CDR3 is 14 residues. V lost 4 bases and J lost 1; bases outside the gene matches: 1. In germline, CDR1 is SGDLS, CDR2 YYNGEE. CDR3 in amino acids: CASSTGGSGNTIYF. For the CDR3, the DNA is TGTGCCAGCAGCACAGGGGGATCTGGAAACACCATATATTTT.

V gene TRBV6-5 combines with J gene TRBJ1-3, with D maybe TRBD1 (6 bases). The germline V gene encodes CDR1 MNHEY and CDR2 SVGAGI. V lost 1 base, J lost 4 bases, and 20 bases lay in between. This CDR3 region has 18 residues. CDR3 region: CASSYLPKSRGHGNTIYF. The CDR3 coding sequence is TGTGCCAGCAGTTACTTACCCAAGAGCCGGGGACACGGAAACACCATATATTTT.

The chain combines TRBV12-3 or TRBV12-4 with TRBJ2-7; 12 nucleotides agree with TRBD2. J lost 2 bases, V lost 3 bases, and 5 bases had no gene match. The CDR3 runs 16 residues. For the CDR3, the DNA is TGTGCCAGCAGTTTCCTTTCTAGCGGGAGGGCCTACGAGCAGTACTTC. It specifies CASSFLSSGRAYEQYF.

The V call is TRBV3-1, the J call TRBJ2-4; TRBD2 is a possible D gene (5 bases). The CDR3 contains 15 residues. Between the trimmed V and J ends, which lost 2 bases and 6 bases, there was a span of 14 bases. CDR1 and CDR2 from the germline V gene are LGHDT and YNNKEL (reference sequence). The CDR3 is CASSQFYGEGNIQYF. CDR3 nucleotide sequence: TGTGCCAGCAGCCAATTTTACGGTGAGGGAAACATTCAGTACTTC. The variable domain in full, completed from reference TRBV3-1 and TRBJ2-4, reads DTAVSQTPKYLVTQMGNDKSIKCEQNLGHDTMYWYKQDSKKFLKIMFSYNNKELIINETVPNRFSPKSPDKAHLNLHINSLELGDSAVYFCASSQFYGEGNIQYFGAGTRLSVL.

The genes are TRBV7-9 and TRBJ1-1; no firm D call. The CDR3 runs 12 residues. Germline V gives CDR1 SEHNR, CDR2 FQNEAQ (reference sequence). V shed 4 bases and J shed 6 bases, with 9 bases lying between them. CDR3 coding DNA: TGTGCCAGCAGCTCCTACCGATCTGAAGCTTTCTTT. Its protein is CASSSYRSEAFF.

CDR3 coding DNA: TGTGCCAGCAGTGCGGCCGAGGCGGGAGCTGACGAGCAGTACTTC. Translation: CASSAAEAGADEQYF. The chain is built from TRBV6-6 and TRBJ2-7, with 7 bases matching TRBD2. Trimming removed 5 bases from V and 5 bases from J; junction bases left unmatched: 12. Germline V gene lookup returns CDR1 MNHNY and CDR2 SVGAGI (reference sequence). This CDR3 contains 15 residues.

Only one count was recorded for this clonotype. The genes are TRBV6-6 and TRBJ2-1; possibly TRBD1 for D (5 bases). From germline, CDR1 is MNHNY and CDR2 SVGAGI (reference sequence). V lost 2 bases and J lost 6, with 8 bases in between. The CDR3 has 13 amino acids. The CDR3 spells CASSYDRRNEQFF. The CDR3 region has the DNA TGTGCCAGCAGTTACGACAGACGCAATGAGCAGTTCTTC.

The CDR3 DNA reads as TGCAGCGTTGGTCTAGGTTTGGGTGGCTACACCTTC. Translating gives CSVGLGLGGYTF. V usage is TRBV29-1 and J usage is TRBJ1-2; D unclear. The germline gives CDR1 SQVTM, CDR2 ANQGSEA. V lost 4 bases, J lost 7 bases, and 13 bases lay in between. The length of the CDR3 is 12 residues.

This chain joins TRBV20-1 and TRBJ2-2; D gene ambiguous. The germline V gene has CDR1 DFQATT and CDR2 SNEGSKA (reference sequence). V dropped 3 bases and J dropped 5 bases, with 7 bases sitting between them. The CDR3 loop spans 12 amino acids. The CDR3 DNA reads TGCAGTGCTAGCTACTTGACCGGGGAGCTGTTTTTT. It codes for CSASYLTGELFF.

This chain joins TRBV28 and TRBJ2-3; 10 positions agree with TRBD2. Germline-derived CDR1 and CDR2 are MDHEN and SYDVKM. This CDR3 region has 16 residues. Trimming at V came to 3 bases and at J to 4 bases, leaving 7 bases not matched to a gene. CDR3 residues: CASSFPASGSPDTQYF. The CDR3 nucleotides read TGTGCCAGCAGTTTCCCGGCTAGCGGGAGCCCAGATACGCAGTATTTT.

The chain uses TRBV28 and TRBJ1-1; TRBD1 matches 8 bases. Germline V gene lookup returns CDR1 MDHEN and CDR2 SYDVKM. J lost 10 bases, V lost 7 bases, and 5 bases had no gene match. The CDR3 has 11 residues. The CDR3 DNA follows: TGTGCCAGCACCGTGACAGGGGCAGCTTTCTTT. This codes for CASTVTGAAFF.

The chain links TRBV14 to TRBJ2-7; no clear D gene. Germline V lookup: CDR1 SGHDN, CDR2 FVKESK. The CDR3 is made up of 15 amino acids. The ends were cut back, 5 bases at V and 3 bases at J, with 17 bases in the middle. The CDR3 coding sequence is TGTGCCAGCAGCTCCTTCGAGGACGGGCACTACGAGCAGTACTTC. Protein sequence: CASSSFEDGHYEQYF.

This chain joins TRBV30 and TRBJ2-6; 7 bases are a match to TRBD1. The CDR3 spans 19 residues. The germline gives CDR1 GTSNPN, CDR2 SVGIG (reference sequence). Trimming took 4 bases from V and 0 from J; bases not matched to a gene: 15. The CDR3 DNA sequence: TGTGCCTGGAAGACAGGGCCCGAAATCCTCTCCTCTGGGGCCAACGTCCTGACTTTC. It yields the protein CAWKTGPEILSSGANVLTF. The complete variable domain, with remaining parts taken from reference TRBV30 and TRBJ2-6, reads SQTIHQWPATLVQPVGSPLSLECTVEGTSNPNLYWYRQAAGRGLQLLFYSVGIGQISSEVPQNLSASRPQDRQFILSSKKLLLSDSGFYLCAWKTGPEILSSGANVLTFGAGSRLTVL.

The CDR3 here is CASSLQSGQTYEQYF. The DNA for the CDR3 is TGTGCCAGCTCATTACAATCCGGACAAACCTACGAGCAGTACTTC. The rearrangement joins TRBV18 to TRBJ2-7; D may be TRBD1 (5 bases). Germline CDR1 and CDR2: KGHSH and LQKENI. The V and J ends lost 5 bases and 2 bases respectively, with 16 bases between them. This CDR3 has 15 amino acids.